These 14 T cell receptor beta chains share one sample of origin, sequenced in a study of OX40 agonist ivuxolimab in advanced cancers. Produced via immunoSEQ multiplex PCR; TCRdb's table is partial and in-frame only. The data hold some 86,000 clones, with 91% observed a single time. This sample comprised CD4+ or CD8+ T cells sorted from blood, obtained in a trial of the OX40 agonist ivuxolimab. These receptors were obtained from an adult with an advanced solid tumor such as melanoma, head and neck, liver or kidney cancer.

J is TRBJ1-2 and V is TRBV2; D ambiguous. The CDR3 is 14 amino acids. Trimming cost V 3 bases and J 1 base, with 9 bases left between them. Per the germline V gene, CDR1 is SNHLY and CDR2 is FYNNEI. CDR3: CASSDRIVNYGYTF. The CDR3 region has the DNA TGTGCCAGCAGTGACAGGATAGTTAACTATGGCTACACCTTC.

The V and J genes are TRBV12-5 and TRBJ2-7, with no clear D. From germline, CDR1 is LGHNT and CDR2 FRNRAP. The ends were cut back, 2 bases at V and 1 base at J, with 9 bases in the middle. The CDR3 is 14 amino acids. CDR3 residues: CASGLYPYSYEQYF. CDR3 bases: TGTGCTAGTGGTTTGTATCCCTATTCCTACGAGCAGTACTTC.

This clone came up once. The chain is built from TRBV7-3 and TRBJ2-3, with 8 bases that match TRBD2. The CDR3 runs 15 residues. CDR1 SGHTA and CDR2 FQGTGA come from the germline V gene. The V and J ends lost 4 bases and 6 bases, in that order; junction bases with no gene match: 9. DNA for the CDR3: TGTGCCAGCAGCTGGCTAGCGGGCCCTGGGGATACGCAGTATTTT. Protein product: CASSWLAGPGDTQYF.

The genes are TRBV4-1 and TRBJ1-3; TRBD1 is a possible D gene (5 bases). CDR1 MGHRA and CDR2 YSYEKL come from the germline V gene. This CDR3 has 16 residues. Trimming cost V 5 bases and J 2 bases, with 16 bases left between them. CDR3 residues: CASSTFGGEAGNTIYF. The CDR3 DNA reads TGCGCCAGCAGCACCTTCGGAGGGGAAGCTGGAAACACCATATATTTT.

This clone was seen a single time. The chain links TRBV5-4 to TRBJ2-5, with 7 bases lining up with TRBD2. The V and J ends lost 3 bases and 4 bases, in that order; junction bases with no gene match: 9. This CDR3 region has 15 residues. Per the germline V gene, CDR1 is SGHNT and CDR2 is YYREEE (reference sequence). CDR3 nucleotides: TGTGCCAGCAGCTCCCGGGGGGTGGCCCCAGAGACCCAGTACTTC. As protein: CASSSRGVAPETQYF.

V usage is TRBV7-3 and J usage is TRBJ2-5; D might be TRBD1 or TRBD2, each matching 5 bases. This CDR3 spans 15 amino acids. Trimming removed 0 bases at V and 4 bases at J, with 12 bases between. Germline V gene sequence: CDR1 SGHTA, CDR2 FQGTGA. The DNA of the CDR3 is TGTGCCAGCAGCTTAACAGGGACCGGAGGAGAGACCCAGTACTTC. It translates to CASSLTGTGGETQYF.

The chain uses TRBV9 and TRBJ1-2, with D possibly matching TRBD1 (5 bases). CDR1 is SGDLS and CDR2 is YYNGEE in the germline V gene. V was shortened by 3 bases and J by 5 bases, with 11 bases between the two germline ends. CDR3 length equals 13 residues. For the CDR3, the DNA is TGTGCCAGCAGCGCAGGGACCGAGTATGGCTACACCTTC. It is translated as CASSAGTEYGYTF.

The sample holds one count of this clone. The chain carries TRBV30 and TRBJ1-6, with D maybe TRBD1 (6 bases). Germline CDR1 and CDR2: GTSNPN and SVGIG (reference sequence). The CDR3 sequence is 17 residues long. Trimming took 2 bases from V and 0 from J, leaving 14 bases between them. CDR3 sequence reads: CAWSPDSPSSYNSPLHF. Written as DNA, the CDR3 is TGTGCCTGGAGTCCGGACAGCCCGAGCTCCTATAATTCACCCCTCCACTTT.

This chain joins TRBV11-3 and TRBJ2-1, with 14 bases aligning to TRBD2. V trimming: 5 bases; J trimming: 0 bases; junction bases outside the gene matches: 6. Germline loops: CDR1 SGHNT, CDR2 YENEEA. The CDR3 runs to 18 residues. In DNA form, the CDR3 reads TGTGCCAGCAGCCCTAATGGGACTAGCGGGAGCTCCTACAATGAGCAGTTCTTC. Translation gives CASSPNGTSGSSYNEQFF.

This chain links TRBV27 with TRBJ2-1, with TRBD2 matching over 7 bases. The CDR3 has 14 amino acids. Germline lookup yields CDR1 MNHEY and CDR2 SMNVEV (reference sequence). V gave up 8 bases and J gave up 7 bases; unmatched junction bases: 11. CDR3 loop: CASSWRGSGNEQFF. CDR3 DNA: TGTGCCAGCTCCTGGAGAGGTAGCGGGAATGAGCAGTTCTTC.

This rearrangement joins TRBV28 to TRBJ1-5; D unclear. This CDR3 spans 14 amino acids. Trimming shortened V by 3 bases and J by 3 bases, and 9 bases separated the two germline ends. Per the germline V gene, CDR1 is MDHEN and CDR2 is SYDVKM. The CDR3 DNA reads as TGTGCCAGCAGTTTTAAGGGATCCAATCAGCCCCAGCATTTT. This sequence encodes CASSFKGSNQPQHF.

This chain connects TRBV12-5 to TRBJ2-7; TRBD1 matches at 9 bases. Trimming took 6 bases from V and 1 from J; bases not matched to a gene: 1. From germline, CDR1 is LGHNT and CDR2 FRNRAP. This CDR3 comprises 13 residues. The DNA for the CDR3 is TGTGCTAGTGGACAGGGGGCTTCCTACGAGCAGTACTTC. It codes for CASGQGASYEQYF.

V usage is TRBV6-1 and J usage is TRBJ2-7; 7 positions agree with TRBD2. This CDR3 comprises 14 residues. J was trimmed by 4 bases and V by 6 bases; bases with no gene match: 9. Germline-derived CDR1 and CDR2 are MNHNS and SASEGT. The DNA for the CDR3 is TGTGCCAGCAGCCTGGGGAGGGGATTATACGAGCAGTACTTC. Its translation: CASSLGRGLYEQYF.

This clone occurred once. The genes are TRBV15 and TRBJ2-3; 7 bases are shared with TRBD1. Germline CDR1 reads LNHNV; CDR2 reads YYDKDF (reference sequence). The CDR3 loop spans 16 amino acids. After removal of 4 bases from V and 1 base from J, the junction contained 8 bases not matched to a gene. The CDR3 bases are TGTGCCACCAGCACCGACCGGGACAGAGGCACAGATACGCAGTATTTT. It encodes CATSTDRDRGTDTQYF.